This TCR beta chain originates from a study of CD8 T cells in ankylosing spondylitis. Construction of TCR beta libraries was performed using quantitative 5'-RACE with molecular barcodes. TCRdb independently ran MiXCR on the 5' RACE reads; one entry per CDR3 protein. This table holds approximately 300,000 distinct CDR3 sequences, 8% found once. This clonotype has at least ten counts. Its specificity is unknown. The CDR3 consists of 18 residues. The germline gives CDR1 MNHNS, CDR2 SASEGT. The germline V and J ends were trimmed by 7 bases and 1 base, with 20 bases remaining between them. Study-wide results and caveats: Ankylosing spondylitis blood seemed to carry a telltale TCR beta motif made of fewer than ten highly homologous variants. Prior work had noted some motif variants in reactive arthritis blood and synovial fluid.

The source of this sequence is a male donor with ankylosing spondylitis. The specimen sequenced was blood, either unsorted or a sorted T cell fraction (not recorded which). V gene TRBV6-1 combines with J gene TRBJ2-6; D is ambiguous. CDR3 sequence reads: CASTYTPTGYSGANVLTF. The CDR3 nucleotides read TGTGCCAGCACCTATACCCCGACCGGTTATTCTGGGGCCAACGTCCTGACTTTC.